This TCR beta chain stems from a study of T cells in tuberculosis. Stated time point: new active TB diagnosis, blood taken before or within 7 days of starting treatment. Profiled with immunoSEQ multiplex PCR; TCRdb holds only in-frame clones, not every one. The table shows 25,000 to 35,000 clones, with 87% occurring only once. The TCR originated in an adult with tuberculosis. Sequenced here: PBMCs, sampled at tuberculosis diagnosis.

The CDR3 DNA follows: TGCGCCAGCAGCTTGGGATCCCTCGGGGGGAGTGAGCAGTTCTTC. This codes for CASSLGSLGGSEQFF. The chain combines TRBV5-1 with TRBJ2-1; TRBD2 aligns across 7 bases. This CDR3 region has 15 residues. Germline CDR1 SGHRS, CDR2 YFSETQ. Unmatched junction bases numbered 9, after V lost 0 bases and J lost 9 bases.